The 29 T cell receptor beta chains in this list originate from one sample, sequenced in a study of blood T cells in healthy people across ages. Next came a second PCR, run for about 7 to 12 cycles, which used a sample-barcoded 5' primer along with a J-beta primer mix. MiXCR, applied by TCRdb to the 5' RACE reads, yields one record per CDR3 protein. Of hundreds of thousands of distinct CDR3 sequences listed, approximately 29% are singletons. Specimen: blood. Receptor source: a woman older than 75 in good health.

Concerning this clonotype: The junction differs from germline at one of its ends, possibly a read error. This chain uses TRBV5-1 with TRBJ2-5; D not resolved. The CDR3 totals 13 residues. CDR1 and CDR2 from the germline V gene are SGHRS and YFSETQ. The DNA for the CDR3 is TGCGCCTGCAGCTTGCCCCGCGGAGAGACCCAGTACTTC. Translated, it gives CACSLPRGETQYF. Complete variable domain (other parts from reference TRBV5-1 and TRBJ2-5): KAGVTQTPRYLIKTRGQQVTLSCSPISGHRSVSWYQQTPGQGLQFLFEYFSETQRNKGNFPGRFSGRQFSNSRSEMNVSTLELGDSALYLCACSLPRGETQYFGPGTRLLVL.

A remark on this clonotype: This may arise from a read error, as a much more abundant clone is one base away. The chain couples TRBV7-6 to TRBJ2-7, with D perhaps given as TRBD1 or TRBD2 (5 bases each). Germline V gene data show CDR1 as SGHVS and CDR2 as FNYEAQ. Trimming removed 1 base from V and 0 bases from J, with 16 bases in between. This CDR3 contains 17 residues. CDR3 in amino acids: CASSLGDIAGTSYEQYF. CDR3 nucleotides: TGTGCCAGCAGCTTAGGGGATATAGCCGGGACCTCCTACGAGCAGTACTTC.

This clonotype was seen more than once but under ten times. This chain connects TRBV7-9 to TRBJ1-4; TRBD1 matches at 9 bases. V dropped 4 bases and J dropped 5; count of bases not matched to a gene: 5. The CDR3 totals 15 residues. The V gene's germline CDR1 is SEHNR and CDR2 FQNEAQ (reference sequence). The CDR3 nucleotides read TGTGCCAGCAGCTCCACCACAGGGGGCAATGAAAAACTGTTTTTT. It is translated as CASSSTTGGNEKLFF.

This clonotype was recorded at least ten times. The chain recombines TRBV20-1 with TRBJ2-3; the D gene is possibly TRBD2 (5 bases). The CDR3 spans 15 residues. Trimming removed 3 bases from V and 3 bases from J, with 16 bases in between. Germline V gene data show CDR1 as DFQATT and CDR2 as SNEGSKA (reference sequence). The DNA of the CDR3 is TGCAGTGCTAGTTTCCTAGCCTCGGCAACAGATACGCAGTATTTT. Protein: CSASFLASATDTQYF.

This clonotype was picked up many times. The chain joins TRBV27 to TRBJ2-5, with TRBD2 matching over 14 bases. This CDR3 is built from 18 residues. Per germline, CDR1 MNHEY and CDR2 SMNVEV (reference sequence). V dropped 0 bases and J dropped 1; count of bases not matched to a gene: 4. The CDR3 region has the DNA TGTGCCAGCAGTTTATCGCGACTAGCGGGGGGGCTCCAAGAGACCCAGTACTTC. Translating it yields CASSLSRLAGGLQETQYF.

In this sample, this clonotype turned up many times. The chain recombines TRBV6-2 or TRBV6-3 with TRBJ2-1; 8 bases match TRBD2. The V gene's germline CDR1 is MNHEY and CDR2 SVGEGT. The CDR3 runs to 16 residues. Trimming at V came to 5 bases and at J to 5 bases, leaving 11 bases not matched to a gene. The DNA of the CDR3 is TGTGCCAGCAGTATTCCTCTTGCGGGGGGAAACAATGAGCAGTTCTTC. Amino acids: CASSIPLAGGNNEQFF.

This clonotype was detected ten times or more. This could be a read error, since a much larger clone is one nucleotide away. The chain uses TRBV20-1 and TRBJ2-5, with 10 bases matching TRBD2. Germline V gene sequence: CDR1 DFQATT, CDR2 SNEGSKA (reference sequence). The V gene end was trimmed by 1 base and the J gene end by 11 bases; junction bases not matched to a gene: 10. The CDR3 extends over 14 amino acids. This CDR3 reads CSARALAGDNEQYF. The CDR3 DNA sequence: TGCAGTGCTAGAGCTCTAGCGGGGGACAATGAGCAGTACTTC.

This clonotype was counted a few times. A much larger clone differs by one base, so this may be a read error. The chain carries TRBV6-5 and TRBJ1-2; perhaps TRBD1 as D (5 bases). V was shortened by 6 bases and J by 7 bases, with 15 bases between the two germline ends. The CDR3 has 13 residues. Germline CDR1 MNHEY, CDR2 SVGAGI. This CDR3 is CASRYRGQGGYTF. The CDR3, as DNA: TGTGCCAGCAGGTACCGAGGGCAGGGTGGCTACACCTTC.

About this clonotype: Compared with germline, one end of the junction differs, possibly owing to a read error. The genes are TRBV20-1 and TRBJ2-7, with D tentatively TRBD2 (5 bases). Per the germline V gene, CDR1 is DFQATT and CDR2 is SNEGSKA (reference sequence). The CDR3 contains 12 residues. CDR3 region: CGAEDHYNEQYF. CDR3 sequence (DNA): TGCGGTGCGGAGGACCACTACAATGAGCAGTACTTC.

This clonotype appeared a few times. The chain has TRBV28 and TRBJ2-3; D possibly corresponds to TRBD1 (5 bases). Germline-derived CDR1 and CDR2 are MDHEN and SYDVKM. CDR3 length equals 11 residues. Trimming stripped 8 bases from V and 5 bases from J, with 8 bases between. CDR3 sequence reads: CASLGRDTQYF. CDR3 DNA: TGTGCCAGCCTGGGGCGAGATACGCAGTATTTT.

V gene TRBV5-6 combines with J gene TRBJ2-5, with 7 bases identical to TRBD1. The tail of the sequence fits TRBJ2-7 better, so the J call may be wrong. This CDR3 has 14 amino acids. The germline gives CDR1 SGHDT, CDR2 YYEEEE. CDR3 bases: TGTGCCAGCAGCTCAGCGACAGGGATCTCCGAGCAGTACTTC. Translation gives CASSSATGISEQYF.

The sample holds many counts of this clonotype. The rearrangement joins TRBV28 to TRBJ2-3; 14 bases align to TRBD2. The CDR3 runs to 18 residues. Germline CDR1 MDHEN, CDR2 SYDVKM. Trimming at V came to 5 bases and at J to 5 bases, leaving 12 bases not matched to a gene. CDR3 sequence (DNA): TGTGCCAGCAGTCCGGGACTAGCGGGAGTGAGATGGGAAGATACGCAGTATTTT. Its translation is CASSPGLAGVRWEDTQYF. Using reference TRBV28 and TRBJ2-3 for the parts outside the CDR3, the full variable domain is DVKVTQSSRYLVKRTGEKVFLECVQDMDHENMFWYRQDPGLGLRLIYFSYDVKMKEKGDIPEGYSVSREKKERFSLILESASTNQTSMYLCASSPGLAGVRWEDTQYFGPGTRLTVL.

In this sample, this clonotype turned up a few times. The chain carries TRBV3-1 and TRBJ1-1; D not certain. Germline V gene data show CDR1 as LGHDT and CDR2 as YNNKEL (reference sequence). V dropped 0 bases and J dropped 4 bases, with 9 bases sitting between them. CDR3 length equals 14 residues. This chain's CDR3 is CASSQDLWSTEAFF. CDR3 coding DNA: TGTGCCAGCAGCCAAGATCTTTGGAGCACTGAAGCTTTCTTT.

This clonotype was seen repeatedly, ten times or more. This chain connects TRBV6-2 or TRBV6-3 to TRBJ2-3; possible D gene TRBD1, 6 bases. Trimming removed 6 bases at V and 6 bases at J, with 16 bases between. The length of the CDR3 is 14 residues. The germline V gene has CDR1 MNHEY and CDR2 SVGEGT. The CDR3 loop reads CASSLDRVRDTQYF. For the CDR3, the DNA is TGTGCCAGCAGCCTGGACAGAGTCAGGGATACGCAGTATTTT.

The J gene is TRBJ1-6, the V gene TRBV30, with D possibly matching TRBD1 (6 bases). Germline CDR1 reads GTSNPN; CDR2 reads SVGIG (reference sequence). Trimming stripped 2 bases from V and 9 bases from J, with 11 bases between. The CDR3 sequence is 13 residues long. CDR3 amino acids: CAWSPGGGSPLHF. CDR3 DNA sequence: TGTGCCTGGAGTCCGGGGGGCGGTTCACCCCTCCACTTT. The entire variable domain, with the rest obtained from reference TRBV30 and TRBJ1-6, is as follows: SQTIHQWPATLVQPVGSPLSLECTVEGTSNPNLYWYRQAAGRGLQLLFYSVGIGQISSEVPQNLSASRPQDRQFILSSKKLLLSDSGFYLCAWSPGGGSPLHFGNGTRLTVT.

This clonotype was seen a handful of times. A read error may explain this, as a much larger clone is one base away. V usage is TRBV24-1 and J usage is TRBJ2-5, with 10 bases lining up with TRBD1. Germline V lookup: CDR1 KGHDR, CDR2 SFDVKD. V gave up 5 bases and J gave up 5 bases; unmatched junction bases: 7. There are 15 residues in the CDR3. The CDR3 sequence is CATSVCDRGRETQYF. The CDR3 DNA reads as TGTGCCACCAGTGTATGTGACAGGGGGCGGGAGACCCAGTACTTC.

This clonotype was seen ten or more times. The chain uses TRBV4-2 and TRBJ1-2; 8 nucleotides align to TRBD1. Germline-derived CDR1 and CDR2 are LGHNA and YNFKEQ. The CDR3 has 13 amino acids. Trimming at V came to 1 base and at J to 8 bases, leaving 3 bases not matched to a gene. In nucleotides, the CDR3 is TGTGCCAGCAGCCAAGGACAGGGGCGAGGCTACACCTTC. Translating it yields CASSQGQGRGYTF.

This clonotype was counted once. A read error may be the cause here, since a much bigger clone is one base away. The V call is TRBV10-3, the J call TRBJ1-2; 9 nucleotides line up with TRBD1. In germline, CDR1 is ENHRY, CDR2 SYGVKD. The CDR3 has 13 amino acids. With 4 bases clipped from V and 7 bases from J, the junction kept 4 bases outside the gene matches. CDR3 sequence: CAISAWTGVGYTF. The CDR3 region has the DNA TGTGCCATCAGTGCCTGGACAGGGGTTGGCTACACCTTC.

This clonotype occurred many times. The chain combines TRBV6-2 or TRBV6-3 with TRBJ2-4, with TRBD1 as a possible D gene (6 bases). Germline CDR1 MNHEY, CDR2 SVGEGT. This CDR3 is built from 11 residues. The V end lost 5 bases, the J end lost 14 bases, and 13 bases lay between the germline ends. CDR3 amino acids: CASSRQDWKYF. For the CDR3, the DNA is TGTGCCAGCAGTCGACAGGACTGGAAGTACTTC.

The V and J genes are TRBV7-2 and TRBJ1-2, with TRBD1 matching over 10 bases. CDR1 SGHTA and CDR2 FQGNSA come from the germline V gene. The CDR3 spans 15 residues. J lost 4 bases, V lost 5 bases, and 7 bases had no gene match. The CDR3 is CASSPDRGRGYGYTF. The CDR3 DNA is TGTGCCAGCAGCCCAGACAGGGGGCGGGGCTATGGCTACACCTTC.

This clonotype was observed many times. The J gene is TRBJ2-5, the V gene TRBV27; 8 nucleotides align to TRBD1. The CDR3 sequence is 17 residues long. Looked up from germline, CDR1 is MNHEY and CDR2 is SMNVEV (reference sequence). V was pared by 5 bases and J by 2 bases, with 13 bases of the junction left unmatched. CDR3 loop: CASSLSLSGGRQETQYF. CDR3 sequence (DNA): TGTGCCAGCAGTCTAAGCCTCTCAGGGGGCCGGCAAGAGACCCAGTACTTC.

This clonotype was counted at least ten times. The rearrangement links TRBV7-3 to TRBJ1-1, with a weak D call TRBD1 (5 bases). CDR3 length equals 17 residues. The germline CDR1 and CDR2 sequences are SGHTA and FQGTGA. Trimming removed 1 base from V and 3 bases from J, with 18 bases in between. Written as DNA, the CDR3 is TGTGCCAGCAGCTTAAGTAGGTCAATCAGAGGGGACACTGAAGCTTTCTTT. Encoded protein: CASSLSRSIRGDTEAFF.

CDR3 in DNA: TGTGCCAGCAGTGCCTTTTTTCGGACAGGGACCACTGAAGCTTTCTTT. Protein product: CASSAFFRTGTTEAFF. The chain employs TRBV6-1 and TRBJ1-1; 8 nucleotides match TRBD1. CDR1 MNHNS and CDR2 SASEGT come from the germline V gene. V dropped 4 bases and J dropped 4; count of bases not matched to a gene: 11. The CDR3 sequence is 16 residues long.

This clonotype showed up many times. The rearrangement links TRBV4-3 to TRBJ2-1; 8 nucleotides line up with TRBD2. Germline V gene lookup returns CDR1 LGHNA and CDR2 YSLEER. This CDR3 has 16 amino acids. V trimming: 0 bases; J trimming: 5 bases; junction bases outside the gene matches: 6. CDR3 in amino acids: CASSQDGGGPNNEQFF. Written as DNA, the CDR3 is TGCGCCAGCAGCCAAGACGGGGGGGGGCCAAACAATGAGCAGTTCTTC.

V usage is TRBV12-3 or TRBV12-4 and J usage is TRBJ2-3; 9 bases line up with TRBD2. The CDR3 consists of 16 residues. V was pared by 7 bases and J by 8 bases, with 16 bases of the junction left unmatched. The CDR3: CASIRNGAGGPGTQYF. CDR3 bases: TGTGCCAGCATCCGCAATGGGGCGGGGGGGCCAGGTACGCAGTATTTT.

This chain joins TRBV27 and TRBJ2-4, with 7 bases aligning to TRBD1. The J call may be mistaken, given a closer DNA end match to TRBJ2-7. The CDR3 length is 15 residues. Germline loops: CDR1 MNHEY, CDR2 SMNVEV (reference sequence). In DNA, the CDR3 is TGTGCCAGCAGTTTATCTGGCAGGGGGTCGTACGAGCAGTACTTC. This gives the protein CASSLSGRGSYEQYF.

Only a few counts were recorded for this clonotype. A much larger clone is a single base away; this may be a read error. This chain joins TRBV5-1 and TRBJ2-1; 7 positions match TRBD1. The J call may be incorrect, as the DNA end agrees better with TRBJ2-7. The CDR3 has 15 residues. The germline CDR1 and CDR2 sequences are SGHRS and YFSETQ. CDR3 DNA sequence: TGCGCCAGCAGCGGGGGACAGAGCTCCTACAATGAGCAGTACTTC. It translates to CASSGGQSSYNEQYF.

This clonotype was seen many times. The junction does not match germline at one end; this may be a read error. This chain uses TRBV5-1 with TRBJ2-7; tentatively, D is TRBD1 or TRBD2 (5 bases each). This CDR3 has 13 amino acids. The V gene's germline CDR1 is SGHRS and CDR2 YFSETQ. The CDR3 loop reads CASSLEGRYEQYF. The CDR3 nucleotides are TGTGCCAGCAGCTTAGAGGGGAGATACGAGCAGTACTTC.

This clonotype has a count of ten or more. This sequence joins TRBV4-2 and TRBJ2-1; 10 bases agree with TRBD1. With 4 bases clipped from V and 3 bases from J, the junction kept 6 bases outside the gene matches. In germline, CDR1 is LGHNA, CDR2 YNFKEQ. The CDR3 consists of 16 residues. CDR3 bases: TGTGCCAGCAGCCCTCGGACAGGGGGTTTCTACAATGAGCAGTTCTTC. Translation: CASSPRTGGFYNEQFF.